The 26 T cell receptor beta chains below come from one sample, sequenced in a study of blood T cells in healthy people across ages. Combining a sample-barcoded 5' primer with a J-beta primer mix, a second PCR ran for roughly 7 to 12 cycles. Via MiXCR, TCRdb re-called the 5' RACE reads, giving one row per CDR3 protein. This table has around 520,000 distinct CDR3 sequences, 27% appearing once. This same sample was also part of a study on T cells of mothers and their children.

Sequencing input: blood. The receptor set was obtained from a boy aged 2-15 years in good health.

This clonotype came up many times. The CDR3 protein is CASSRTGTRLLYEQYF. CDR3 bases: TGTGCCAGCAGCCGTACCGGGACAAGGTTACTCTACGAGCAGTACTTC. This chain links TRBV7-2 with TRBJ2-7; TRBD1 is a possible D gene (6 bases). The V and J ends lost 5 bases and 3 bases respectively, with 20 bases between them. Looked up from germline, CDR1 is SGHTA and CDR2 is FQGNSA. The CDR3 spans 16 residues.

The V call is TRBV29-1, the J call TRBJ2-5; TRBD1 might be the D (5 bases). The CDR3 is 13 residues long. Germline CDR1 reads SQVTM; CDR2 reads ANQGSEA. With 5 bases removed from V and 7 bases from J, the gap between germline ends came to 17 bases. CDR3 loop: CSVQGFLVTTQYF. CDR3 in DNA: TGCAGCGTTCAGGGTTTCTTGGTGACGACCCAGTACTTC.

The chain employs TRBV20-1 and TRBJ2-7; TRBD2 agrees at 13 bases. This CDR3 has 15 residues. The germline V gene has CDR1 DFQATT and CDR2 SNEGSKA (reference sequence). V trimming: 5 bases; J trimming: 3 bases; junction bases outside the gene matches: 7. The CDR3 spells CSAGTTSGGIYEQYF. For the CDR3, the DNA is TGCAGTGCTGGTACGACTAGCGGGGGGATCTACGAGCAGTACTTC.

CDR3 amino acids: CAIRGLASNTGELFF. The DNA for the CDR3 is TGTGCCATCAGGGGACTAGCGTCGAACACCGGGGAGCTGTTTTTT. The genes are TRBV10-3 and TRBJ2-2; 10 nucleotides match TRBD2. Germline V lookup: CDR1 ENHRY, CDR2 SYGVKD. The CDR3 consists of 15 residues. V trimming: 6 bases; J trimming: 0 bases; junction bases outside the gene matches: 1.

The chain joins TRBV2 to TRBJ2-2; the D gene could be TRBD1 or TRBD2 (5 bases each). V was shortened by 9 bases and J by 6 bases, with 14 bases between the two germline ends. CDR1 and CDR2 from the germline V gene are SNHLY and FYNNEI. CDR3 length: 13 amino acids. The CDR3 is CASSRDQAGELFF. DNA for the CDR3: TGTGCCAGTTCCCGGGACCAAGCCGGGGAGCTGTTTTTT.

In DNA, the CDR3 is TGTGCCAGCAGCGACCGGACAGGGGCGGACACAGATACGCAGTATTTT. This codes for CASSDRTGADTDTQYF. The V and J genes are TRBV7-2 and TRBJ2-3, with 9 bases lining up with TRBD1. The CDR3 has 16 amino acids. Germline V CDR1 and CDR2: SGHTA, FQGNSA. V lost 5 bases, J lost 2 bases, and 8 bases stayed unmatched. Based on the CDR3 plus reference TRBV7-2 and TRBJ2-3, the full variable domain is GAGVSQSPSNKVTEKGKDVELRCDPISGHTALYWYRQSLGQGLEFLIYFQGNSAPDKSGLPSDRFSAERTGGSVSTLTIQRTQQEDSAVYLCASSDRTGADTDTQYFGPGTRLTVL.

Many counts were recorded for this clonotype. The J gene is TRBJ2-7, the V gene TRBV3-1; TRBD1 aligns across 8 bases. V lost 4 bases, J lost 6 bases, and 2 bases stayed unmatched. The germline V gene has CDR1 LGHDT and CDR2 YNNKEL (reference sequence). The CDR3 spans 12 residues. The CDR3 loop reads CASSPGGGEQYF. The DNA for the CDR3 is TGTGCCAGCAGCCCAGGGGGCGGCGAGCAGTACTTC.

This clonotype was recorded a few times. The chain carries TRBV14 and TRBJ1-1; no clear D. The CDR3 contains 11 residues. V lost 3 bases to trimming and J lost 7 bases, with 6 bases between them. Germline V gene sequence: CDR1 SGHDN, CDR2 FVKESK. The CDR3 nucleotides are TGTGCCAGCAGCCACGGGATTGAAGCTTTCTTT. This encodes CASSHGIEAFF.

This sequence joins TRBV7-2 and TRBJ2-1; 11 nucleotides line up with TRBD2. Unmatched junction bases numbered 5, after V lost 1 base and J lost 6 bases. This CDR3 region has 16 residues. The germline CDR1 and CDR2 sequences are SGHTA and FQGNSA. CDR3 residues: CASSLVGTSGLNEQFF. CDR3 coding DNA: TGTGCCAGCAGCTTAGTCGGGACTAGCGGCCTCAATGAGCAGTTCTTC.

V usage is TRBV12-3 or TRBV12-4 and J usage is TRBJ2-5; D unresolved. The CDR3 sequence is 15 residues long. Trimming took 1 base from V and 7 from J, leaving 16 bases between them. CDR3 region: CASSLEGPVDRTQYF. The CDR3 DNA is TGTGCCAGCAGTTTAGAGGGCCCGGTTGATCGGACCCAGTACTTC.

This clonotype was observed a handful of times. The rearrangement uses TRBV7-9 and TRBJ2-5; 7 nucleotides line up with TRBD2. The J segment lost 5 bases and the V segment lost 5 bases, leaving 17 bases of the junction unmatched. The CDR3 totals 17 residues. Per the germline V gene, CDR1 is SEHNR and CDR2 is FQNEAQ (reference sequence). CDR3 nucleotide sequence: TGTGCCAGCAGCCCGCTAGAGGGTAGCGGGTTGGGGGAGACCCAGTACTTC. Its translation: CASSPLEGSGLGETQYF.

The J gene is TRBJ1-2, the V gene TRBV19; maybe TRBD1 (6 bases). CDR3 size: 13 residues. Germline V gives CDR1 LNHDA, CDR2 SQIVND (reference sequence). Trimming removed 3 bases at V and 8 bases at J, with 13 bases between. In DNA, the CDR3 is TGTGCCAGTAGTATGTCGGGGGGCGACGGCTACACCTTC. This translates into CASSMSGGDGYTF.

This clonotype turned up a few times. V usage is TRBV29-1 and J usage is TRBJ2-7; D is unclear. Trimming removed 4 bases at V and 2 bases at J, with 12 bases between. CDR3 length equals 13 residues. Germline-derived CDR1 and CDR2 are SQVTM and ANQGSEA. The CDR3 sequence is CSVVPTLTYEQYF. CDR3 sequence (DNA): TGCAGCGTTGTTCCCACGCTCACCTACGAGCAGTACTTC.

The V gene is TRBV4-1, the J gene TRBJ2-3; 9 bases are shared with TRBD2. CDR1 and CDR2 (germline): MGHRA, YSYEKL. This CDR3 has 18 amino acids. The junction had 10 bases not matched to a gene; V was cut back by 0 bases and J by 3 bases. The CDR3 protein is CASSQDLASGTLTDTQYF. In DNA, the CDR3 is TGCGCCAGCAGCCAAGATCTAGCTAGCGGGACATTAACAGATACGCAGTATTTT.

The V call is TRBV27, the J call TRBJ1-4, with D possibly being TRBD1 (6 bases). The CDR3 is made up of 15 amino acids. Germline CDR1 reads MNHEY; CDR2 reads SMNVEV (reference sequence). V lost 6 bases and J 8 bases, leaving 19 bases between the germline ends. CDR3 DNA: TGTGCCAGCAGCTTGAAGGACAGTGGTCCGGAAAAACTGTTTTTT. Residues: CASSLKDSGPEKLFF.

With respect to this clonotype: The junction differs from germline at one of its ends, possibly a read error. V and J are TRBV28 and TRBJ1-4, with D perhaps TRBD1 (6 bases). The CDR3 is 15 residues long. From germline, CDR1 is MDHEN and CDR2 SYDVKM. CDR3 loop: CASRASPRGDEELFF. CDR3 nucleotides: TGTGCCAGCAGAGCAAGTCCAAGGGGGGATGAAGAACTGTTTTTT.

The CDR3 DNA is TGCAGTGCACTACAAAATGAGCAGTTCTTC. It encodes CSALQNEQFF. This chain connects TRBV20-1 to TRBJ2-1, with no clear D. Trimming removed 6 bases at V and 7 bases at J, with 7 bases between. The germline gives CDR1 DFQATT, CDR2 SNEGSKA (reference sequence). This CDR3 is built from 10 residues.

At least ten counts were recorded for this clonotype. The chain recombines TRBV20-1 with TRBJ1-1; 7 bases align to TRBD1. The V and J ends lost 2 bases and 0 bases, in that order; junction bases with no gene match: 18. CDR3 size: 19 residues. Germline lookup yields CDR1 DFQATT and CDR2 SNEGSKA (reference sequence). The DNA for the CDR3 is TGCAGTGCTAGACCCGGGACAGCCCGAGGGCCCTTGGTGAACACTGAAGCTTTCTTT. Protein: CSARPGTARGPLVNTEAFF.

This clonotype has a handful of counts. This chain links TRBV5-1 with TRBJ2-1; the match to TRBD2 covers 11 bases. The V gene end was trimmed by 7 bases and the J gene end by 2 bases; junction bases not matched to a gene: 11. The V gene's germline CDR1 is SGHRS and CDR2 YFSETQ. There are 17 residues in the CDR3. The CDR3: CASGDASGRYAYNEQFF. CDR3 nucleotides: TGCGCCAGCGGGGATGCTAGCGGGAGGTACGCCTACAATGAGCAGTTCTTC.

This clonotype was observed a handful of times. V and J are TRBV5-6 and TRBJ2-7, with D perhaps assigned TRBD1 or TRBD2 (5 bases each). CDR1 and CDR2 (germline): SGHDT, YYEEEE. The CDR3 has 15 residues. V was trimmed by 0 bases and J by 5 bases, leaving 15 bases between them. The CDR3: CASSLGPGTLHEQYF. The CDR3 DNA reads TGTGCCAGCAGCTTGGGACCCGGGACCCTGCACGAGCAGTACTTC.

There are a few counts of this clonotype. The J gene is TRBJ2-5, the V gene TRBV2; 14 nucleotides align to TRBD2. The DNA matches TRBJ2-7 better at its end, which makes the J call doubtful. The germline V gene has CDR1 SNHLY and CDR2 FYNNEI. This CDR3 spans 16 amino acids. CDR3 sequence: CASWTSGGPGTYEQYF. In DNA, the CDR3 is TGTGCCAGCTGGACTAGCGGGGGGCCGGGGACCTACGAGCAGTACTTC.

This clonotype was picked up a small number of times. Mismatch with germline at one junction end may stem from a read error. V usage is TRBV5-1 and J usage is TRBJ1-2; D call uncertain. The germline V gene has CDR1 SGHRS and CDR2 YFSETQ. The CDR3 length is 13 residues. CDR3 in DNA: TGTGCCAGCAGCTTACCGGGAAACTATGGCTACACCTTC. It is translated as CASSLPGNYGYTF.

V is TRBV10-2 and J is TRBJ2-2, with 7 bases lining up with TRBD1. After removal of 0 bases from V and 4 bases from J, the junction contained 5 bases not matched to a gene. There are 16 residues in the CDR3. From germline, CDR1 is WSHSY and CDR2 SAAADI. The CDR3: CASSESMAGGTGELFF. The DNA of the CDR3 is TGCGCCAGCAGTGAGTCGATGGCAGGGGGCACCGGGGAGCTGTTTTTT.

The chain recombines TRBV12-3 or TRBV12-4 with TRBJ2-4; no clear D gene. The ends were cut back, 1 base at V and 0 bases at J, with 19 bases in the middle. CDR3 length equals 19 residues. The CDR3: CASSLVSGRTGLAKNIQYF. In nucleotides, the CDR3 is TGTGCCAGCAGTTTAGTTTCCGGGCGGACGGGTCTAGCCAAAAACATTCAGTACTTC.

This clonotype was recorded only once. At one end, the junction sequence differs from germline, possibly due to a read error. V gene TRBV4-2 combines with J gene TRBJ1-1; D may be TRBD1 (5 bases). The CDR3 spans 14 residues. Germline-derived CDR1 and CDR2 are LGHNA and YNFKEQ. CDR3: CASSQPPGSTKAFF. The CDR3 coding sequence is TGTGCCAGCAGCCAACCGCCAGGGAGCACTAAAGCTTTCTTT.

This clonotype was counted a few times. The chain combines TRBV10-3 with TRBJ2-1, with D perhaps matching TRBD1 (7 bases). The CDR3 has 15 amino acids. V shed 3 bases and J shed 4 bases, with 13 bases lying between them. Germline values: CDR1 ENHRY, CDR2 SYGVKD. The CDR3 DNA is TGTGCCATCAGTGAACGTCAGGGGGGTTACAATGAGCAGTTCTTC. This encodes CAISERQGGYNEQFF.